The entry that follows covers one T cell receptor beta chain sequence. The germline V gene has CDR1 LGHNA and CDR2 YSLEER. This CDR3 is built from 17 residues. V was cut by 3 bases and J by 5 bases, with 21 bases left in between. Sample-barcoded 5' priming and a J-beta primer mix drove a second PCR of about 7 to 12 cycles. TCRdb used MiXCR to reprocess the 5' RACE reads, holding one entry per CDR3 protein. Of about 970,000 distinct CDR3 sequences in the sample, 51% were seen once. This entry is derived from a study of blood T cells in healthy people across ages. Turning to the study itself: Template switching recovered approximately one barcoded beta molecule for every two T cells.

This clonotype was obtained from a woman in her sixties or seventies in good health. Input material: blood. The chain carries TRBV4-3 and TRBJ2-3; D may match TRBD1 or TRBD2 (6 bases each). The CDR3 loop is CASSHALRRGWGDTQYF. CDR3 DNA sequence: TGCGCCAGCAGCCATGCCCTTAGGAGGGGGTGGGGAGATACGCAGTATTTT.